The T cell receptor beta chain described here comes from a study of cytomegalovirus exposure and HLA in healthy donors. Study results and limitations: For cytomegalovirus status, the classifier reportedly gave diagnoses with high specificity and sensitivity. Subsequent analysis showed first-cohort TCR clusters tending to co-occur in approximately 120 validation repertoires. Through in vitro validation, a few CMV-associated chains were shown to be specific for CMV antigens. The majority of TCR sequences were rare, yet some public TCRs appeared in many donors.

This clone appeared once. Its matching antigen is unknown. Sequenced by immunoSEQ multiplex PCR; TCRdb stores in-frame clones only, minus some. The sample holds around 52,000 clones; 90% to 95% are singletons and the top ten take 5.8%. Losses at the gene ends were 4 bases for V and 5 bases for J; bases not matched to a gene: 6. Germline V gene lookup returns CDR1 SGHNT and CDR2 YYREEE (reference sequence). The CDR3 has 15 amino acids. The sequenced material came from PBMCs. The chain uses TRBV5-4 and TRBJ2-3; 11 positions match TRBD2. The receptor was derived from a young woman in good health and CMV-seronegative. The CDR3 loop reads CASSPSGRSGDTQYF. The CDR3 coding sequence is TGTGCCAGCAGCCCTAGCGGGAGGAGTGGAGATACGCAGTATTTT.